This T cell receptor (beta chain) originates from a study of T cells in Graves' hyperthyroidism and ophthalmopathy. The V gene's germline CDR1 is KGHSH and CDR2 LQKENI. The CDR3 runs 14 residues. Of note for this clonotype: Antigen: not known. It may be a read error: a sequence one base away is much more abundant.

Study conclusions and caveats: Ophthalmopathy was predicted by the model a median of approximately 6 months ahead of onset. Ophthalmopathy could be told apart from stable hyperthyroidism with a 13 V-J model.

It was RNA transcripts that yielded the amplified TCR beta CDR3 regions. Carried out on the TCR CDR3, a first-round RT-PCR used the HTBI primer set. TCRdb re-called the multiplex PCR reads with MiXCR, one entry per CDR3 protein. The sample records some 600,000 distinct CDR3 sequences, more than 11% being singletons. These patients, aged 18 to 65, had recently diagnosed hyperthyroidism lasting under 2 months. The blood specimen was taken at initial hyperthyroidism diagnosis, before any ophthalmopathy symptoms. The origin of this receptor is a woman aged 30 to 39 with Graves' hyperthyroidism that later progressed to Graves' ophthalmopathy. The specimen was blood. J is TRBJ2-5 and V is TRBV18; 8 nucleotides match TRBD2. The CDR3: CTSSIAGGPETQYF. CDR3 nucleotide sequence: TGTACCAGCTCAATCGCGGGAGGTCCAGAGACCCAGTACTTC.